This entry lists 10 T cell receptor beta chains sequenced from one sample in a study of early T cells in non-severe SARS-CoV-2 infection. From the 5' RACE reads, TCRdb called clonotypes with MiXCR, one entry per CDR3 protein. The table lists more than 60,000 distinct CDR3 sequences, about 11% of them singletons. Specimen: whole blood, collected at baseline. These receptors were collected from an adult who was a healthcare worker with PCR-confirmed SARS-CoV-2 infection or an uninfected control (not recorded which). The donor label of this sample is uncertain.

This clonotype was counted between two and nine times. This chain joins TRBV7-6 and TRBJ2-7; D perhaps matches TRBD1 (5 bases). The CDR3 covers 13 residues. Germline values: CDR1 SGHVS, CDR2 FNYEAQ. Trimming removed 1 base from V and 6 bases from J, with 10 bases in between. CDR3 nucleotides: TGTGCCAGCAGCTTAGAAAGGGGTGCCGAGCAGTACGTC. Protein sequence: CASSLERGAEQYV.

This clonotype showed up just a few times. The chain's CDR3 is CATSRPGLAGVQETQYF. The DNA for the CDR3 is TGTGCCACCAGCAGACCTGGACTAGCGGGGGTCCAAGAGACCCAGTACTTC. The genes are TRBV15 and TRBJ2-5; TRBD2 aligns across 13 bases. CDR1 is LNHNV and CDR2 is YYDKDF in the germline V gene (reference sequence). CDR3 length equals 17 residues. V was pared by 2 bases and J by 1 base, with 4 bases of the junction left unmatched.

The chain recombines TRBV2 with TRBJ2-1, with 12 bases that match TRBD2. This CDR3 has 14 amino acids. Germline V lookup: CDR1 SNHLY, CDR2 FYNNEI. The J segment lost 12 bases and the V segment lost 6 bases, leaving 9 bases of the junction unmatched. The CDR3 sequence: CASSLLTSGGSQFF. The CDR3 DNA reads as TGTGCCAGCAGCCTACTGACTAGCGGGGGCTCGCAGTTCTTC.

This chain links TRBV19 with TRBJ1-6, with 10 bases matching TRBD1. Per germline, CDR1 LNHDA and CDR2 SQIVND (reference sequence). This CDR3 is built from 16 residues. V lost 3 bases to trimming and J lost 6 bases; unmatched junction nucleotides: 5. The CDR3: CASSIQRDRGNSPLHF. CDR3 DNA: TGTGCCAGTAGTATCCAGAGGGACAGGGGTAATTCACCCCTCCACTTT.

A few counts support this clonotype. V usage is TRBV27 and J usage is TRBJ2-4; no reliable D call. This CDR3 region has 19 residues. Germline-derived CDR1 and CDR2 are MNHEY and SMNVEV (reference sequence). Trimming cost V 6 bases and J 0 bases, with 24 bases left between them. The CDR3 is CASRTSPRGAELAKNIQYF. CDR3 nucleotides: TGTGCCAGCAGGACCTCTCCGCGTGGCGCCGAACTAGCCAAAAACATTCAGTACTTC.

The CDR3 protein is CASQDRERDEQFF. The CDR3 DNA reads TGCGCCAGCCAGGACAGGGAGAGGGATGAGCAGTTCTTC. The rearrangement joins TRBV10-1 to TRBJ2-1, with TRBD1 matching 8 bases. CDR1 and CDR2 (germline): WNHNN, SYGVQD (reference sequence). V was pared by 8 bases and J by 8 bases, with 8 bases of the junction left unmatched. This CDR3 region has 13 residues.

The V call is TRBV29-1, the J call TRBJ2-5; possible D gene TRBD1, 7 bases. V gave up 8 bases and J gave up 5 bases, with 15 bases separating them. Germline values: CDR1 SQVTM, CDR2 ANQGSEA. The CDR3 runs 12 residues. This CDR3 is CSTGRGTETQYF. In nucleotides, the CDR3 is TGCAGCACCGGCAGGGGGACTGAGACCCAGTACTTC. The full variable domain, in which reference TRBV29-1 and TRBJ2-5 provide the parts outside the CDR3, is SAVISQKPSRDICQRGTSLTIQCQVDSQVTMMFWYRQQPGQSLTLIATANQGSEATYESGFVIDKFPISRPNLTFSTLTVSNMSPEDSSIYLCSTGRGTETQYFGPGTRLLVL.

This clonotype occurred a few times. The gene calls are TRBV12-3 or TRBV12-4 and TRBJ2-1, with a tentative D call TRBD2 (5 bases). The CDR3 totals 15 residues. V was trimmed by 5 bases and J by 0 bases, leaving 11 bases between them. CDR3 coding DNA: TGTGCCAGCAGTAGCGGTACGAACTCCTACAATGAGCAGTTCTTC. Translating it yields CASSSGTNSYNEQFF.

This clonotype was observed at least ten times. The chain links TRBV6-6 to TRBJ2-1; D may be TRBD2 (6 bases). The CDR3 is made up of 11 amino acids. The ends were cut back, 6 bases at V and 10 bases at J, with 10 bases in the middle. Germline CDR1 MNHNY, CDR2 SVGAGI (reference sequence). The CDR3 nucleotides read TGTGCCAGCAGCTCCCGGGGGGAGCAGTTCTTC. Encoded protein: CASSSRGEQFF.

This clonotype appeared many times. This rearrangement joins TRBV27 to TRBJ2-1, with D possibly TRBD1 on 6 matching bases. Germline V gene data show CDR1 as MNHEY and CDR2 as SMNVEV (reference sequence). The CDR3 loop spans 15 amino acids. The V gene lost 5 bases and the J gene lost 0 bases, with 11 bases spanning the gap. CDR3 nucleotides: TGTGCCAGCAGTCCGACAGGAGCCTCCTACAATGAGCAGTTCTTC. Translation gives CASSPTGASYNEQFF.